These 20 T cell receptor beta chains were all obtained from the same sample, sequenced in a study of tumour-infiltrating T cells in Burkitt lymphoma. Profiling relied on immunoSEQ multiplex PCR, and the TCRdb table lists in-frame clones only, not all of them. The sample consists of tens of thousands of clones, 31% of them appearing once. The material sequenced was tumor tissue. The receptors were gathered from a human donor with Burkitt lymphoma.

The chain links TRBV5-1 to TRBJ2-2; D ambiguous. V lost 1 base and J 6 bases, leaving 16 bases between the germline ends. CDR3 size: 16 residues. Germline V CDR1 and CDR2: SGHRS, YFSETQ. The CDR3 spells CASSLMAGVYAGELFF. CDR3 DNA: TGCGCCAGCAGCTTGATGGCAGGAGTGTATGCCGGGGAGCTGTTTTTT. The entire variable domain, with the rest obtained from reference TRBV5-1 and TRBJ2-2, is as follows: KAGVTQTPRYLIKTRGQQVTLSCSPISGHRSVSWYQQTPGQGLQFLFEYFSETQRNKGNFPGRFSGRQFSNSRSEMNVSTLELGDSALYLCASSLMAGVYAGELFFGEGSRLTVL.

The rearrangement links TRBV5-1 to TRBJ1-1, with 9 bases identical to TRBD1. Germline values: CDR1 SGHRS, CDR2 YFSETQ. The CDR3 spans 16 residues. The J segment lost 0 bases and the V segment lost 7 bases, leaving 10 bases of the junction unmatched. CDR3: CASRSGTGTMNTEAFF. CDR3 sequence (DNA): TGCGCCAGCCGTTCCGGGACAGGGACTATGAACACTGAAGCTTTCTTT.

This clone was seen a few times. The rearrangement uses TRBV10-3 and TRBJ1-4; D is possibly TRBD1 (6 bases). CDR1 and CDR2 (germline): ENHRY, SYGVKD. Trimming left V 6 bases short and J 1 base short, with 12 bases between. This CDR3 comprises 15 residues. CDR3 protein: CAISPGVGTNEKLFF. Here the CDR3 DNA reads TGTGCCATCAGCCCAGGGGTTGGAACTAATGAAAAACTGTTTTTT.

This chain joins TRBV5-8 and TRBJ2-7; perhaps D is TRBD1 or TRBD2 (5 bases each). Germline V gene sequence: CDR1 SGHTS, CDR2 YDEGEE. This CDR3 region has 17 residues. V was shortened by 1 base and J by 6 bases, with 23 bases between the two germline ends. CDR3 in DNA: TGTGCCAGCAGCTTGTCAATTCTCCGGCATACGAGGGGCGAGCAGTACTTC. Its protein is CASSLSILRHTRGEQYF. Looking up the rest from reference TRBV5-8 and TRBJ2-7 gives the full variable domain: EAGVTQSPTHLIKTRGQQATLRCSPISGHTSVYWYQQALGLGLQFLLWYDEGEERNRGNFPPRFSGRQFPNYSSELNVNALELEDSALYLCASSLSILRHTRGEQYFGPGTRLTVT.

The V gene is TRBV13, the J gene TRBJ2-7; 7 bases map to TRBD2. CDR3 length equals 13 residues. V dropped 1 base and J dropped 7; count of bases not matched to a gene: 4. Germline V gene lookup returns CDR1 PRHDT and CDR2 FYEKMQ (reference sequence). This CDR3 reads CASSLELAQEQYF. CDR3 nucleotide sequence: TGTGCCAGCAGCTTAGAACTAGCGCAAGAGCAGTACTTC.

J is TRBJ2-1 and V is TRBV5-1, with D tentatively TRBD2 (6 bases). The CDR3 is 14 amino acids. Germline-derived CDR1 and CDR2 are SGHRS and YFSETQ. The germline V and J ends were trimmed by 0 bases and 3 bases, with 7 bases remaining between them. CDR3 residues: CASSLDGGYNEQFF. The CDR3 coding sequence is TGCGCCAGCAGCTTGGACGGGGGCTACAATGAGCAGTTCTTC.

CDR3 protein: CASSSPGVYGYTF. The CDR3 region has the DNA TGCGCCAGCAGCTCACCTGGCGTTTATGGCTACACCTTC. The rearrangement links TRBV4-1 to TRBJ1-2, with no clear D. CDR3 size: 13 residues. Germline V CDR1 and CDR2: MGHRA, YSYEKL. The V gene lost 5 bases and the J gene lost 5 bases, with 12 bases spanning the gap.

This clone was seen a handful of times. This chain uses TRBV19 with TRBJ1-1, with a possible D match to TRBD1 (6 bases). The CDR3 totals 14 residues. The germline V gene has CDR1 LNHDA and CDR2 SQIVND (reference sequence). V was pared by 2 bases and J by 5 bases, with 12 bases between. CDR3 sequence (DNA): TGTGCCAGTAGTATAATTCCGGGGGCTACTGAAGCTTTCTTT. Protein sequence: CASSIIPGATEAFF.

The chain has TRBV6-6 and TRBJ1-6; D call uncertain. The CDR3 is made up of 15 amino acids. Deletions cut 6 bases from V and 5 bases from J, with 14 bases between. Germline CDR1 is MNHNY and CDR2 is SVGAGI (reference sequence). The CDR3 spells CASSSLGNDNSPLHF. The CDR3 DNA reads TGTGCCAGCAGCAGCTTGGGGAATGATAATTCACCCCTCCACTTT.

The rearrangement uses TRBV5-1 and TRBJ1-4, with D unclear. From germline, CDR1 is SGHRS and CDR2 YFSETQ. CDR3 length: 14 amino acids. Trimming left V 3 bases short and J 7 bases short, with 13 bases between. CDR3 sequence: CASSSRGGGEKLFF. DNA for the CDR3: TGCGCCAGCAGCTCCCGGGGAGGAGGTGAAAAACTGTTTTTT.

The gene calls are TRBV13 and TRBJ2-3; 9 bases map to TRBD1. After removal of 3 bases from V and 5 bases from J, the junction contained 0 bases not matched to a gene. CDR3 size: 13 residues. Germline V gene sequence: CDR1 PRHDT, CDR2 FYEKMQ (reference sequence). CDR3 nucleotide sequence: TGTGCCAGCAGCTTGACAGGGGGAGATACGCAGTATTTT. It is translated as CASSLTGGDTQYF.

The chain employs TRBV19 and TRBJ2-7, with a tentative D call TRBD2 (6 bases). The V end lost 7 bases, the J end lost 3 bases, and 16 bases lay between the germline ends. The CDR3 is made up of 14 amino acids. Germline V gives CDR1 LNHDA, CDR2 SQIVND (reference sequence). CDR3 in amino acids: CASTPRGGYYEQYF. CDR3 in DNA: TGTGCCAGTACCCCCCGTGGGGGGTACTACGAGCAGTACTTC.

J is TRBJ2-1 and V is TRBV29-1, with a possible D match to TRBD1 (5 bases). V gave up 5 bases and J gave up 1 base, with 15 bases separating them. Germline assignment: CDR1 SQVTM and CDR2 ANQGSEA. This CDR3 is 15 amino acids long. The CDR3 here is CSVLGGAPSYNEQFF. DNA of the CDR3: TGCAGCGTTTTGGGTGGGGCCCCATCCTACAATGAGCAGTTCTTC.

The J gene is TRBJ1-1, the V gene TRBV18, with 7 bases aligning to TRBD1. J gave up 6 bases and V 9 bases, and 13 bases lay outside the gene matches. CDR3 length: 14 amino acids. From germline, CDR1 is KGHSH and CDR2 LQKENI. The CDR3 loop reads CASLPDRAVPEAFF. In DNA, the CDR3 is TGTGCCAGTCTCCCCGACAGGGCCGTCCCTGAAGCTTTCTTT. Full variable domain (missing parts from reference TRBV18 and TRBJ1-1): NAGVMQNPRHLVRRRGQEARLRCSPMKGHSHVYWYRQLPEEGLKFMVYLQKENIIDESGMPKERFSAEFPKEGPSILRIQQVVRGDSAAYFCASLPDRAVPEAFFGQGTRLTVV.

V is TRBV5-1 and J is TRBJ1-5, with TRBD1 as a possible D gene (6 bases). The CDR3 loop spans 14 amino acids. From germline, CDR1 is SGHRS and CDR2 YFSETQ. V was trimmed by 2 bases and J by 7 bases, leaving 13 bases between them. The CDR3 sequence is CASSLTGMGQPQHF. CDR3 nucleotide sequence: TGCGCCAGCAGCTTAACAGGGATGGGGCAGCCCCAGCATTTT.

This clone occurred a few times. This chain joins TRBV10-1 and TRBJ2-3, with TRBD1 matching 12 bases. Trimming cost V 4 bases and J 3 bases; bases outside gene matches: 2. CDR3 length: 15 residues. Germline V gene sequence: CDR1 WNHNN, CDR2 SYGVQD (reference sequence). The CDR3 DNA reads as TGCGCCAGCAGTGGGGACAGGGGGCTAACAGATACGCAGTATTTT. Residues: CASSGDRGLTDTQYF.

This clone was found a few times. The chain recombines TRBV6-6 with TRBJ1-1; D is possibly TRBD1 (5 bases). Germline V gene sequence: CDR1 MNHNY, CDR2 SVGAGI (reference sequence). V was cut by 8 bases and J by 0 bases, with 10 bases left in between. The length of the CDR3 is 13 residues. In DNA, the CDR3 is TGTGCCAGCGGGAAGGGGATGAACACTGAAGCTTTCTTT. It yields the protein CASGKGMNTEAFF.

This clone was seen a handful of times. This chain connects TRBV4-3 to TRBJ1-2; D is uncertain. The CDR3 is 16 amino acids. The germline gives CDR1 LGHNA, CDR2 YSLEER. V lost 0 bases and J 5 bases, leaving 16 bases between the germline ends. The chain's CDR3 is CASSQDPWLREYGYTF. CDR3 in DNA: TGCGCCAGCAGCCAAGATCCGTGGCTGAGGGAATATGGCTACACCTTC.

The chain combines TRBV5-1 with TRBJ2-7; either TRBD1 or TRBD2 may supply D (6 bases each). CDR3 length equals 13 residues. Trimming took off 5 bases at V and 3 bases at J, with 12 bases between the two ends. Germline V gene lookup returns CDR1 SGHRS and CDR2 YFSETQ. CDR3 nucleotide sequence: TGCGCCAGCAGGTGGAGGGGGGACTACGAGCAGTACTTC. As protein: CASRWRGDYEQYF.

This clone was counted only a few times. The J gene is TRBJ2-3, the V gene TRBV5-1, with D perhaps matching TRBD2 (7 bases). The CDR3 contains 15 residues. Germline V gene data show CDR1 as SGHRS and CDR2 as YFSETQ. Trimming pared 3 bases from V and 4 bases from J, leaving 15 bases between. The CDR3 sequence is CASSWGGKGADTQYF. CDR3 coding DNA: TGCGCCAGCAGCTGGGGGGGCAAGGGGGCAGATACGCAGTATTTT.